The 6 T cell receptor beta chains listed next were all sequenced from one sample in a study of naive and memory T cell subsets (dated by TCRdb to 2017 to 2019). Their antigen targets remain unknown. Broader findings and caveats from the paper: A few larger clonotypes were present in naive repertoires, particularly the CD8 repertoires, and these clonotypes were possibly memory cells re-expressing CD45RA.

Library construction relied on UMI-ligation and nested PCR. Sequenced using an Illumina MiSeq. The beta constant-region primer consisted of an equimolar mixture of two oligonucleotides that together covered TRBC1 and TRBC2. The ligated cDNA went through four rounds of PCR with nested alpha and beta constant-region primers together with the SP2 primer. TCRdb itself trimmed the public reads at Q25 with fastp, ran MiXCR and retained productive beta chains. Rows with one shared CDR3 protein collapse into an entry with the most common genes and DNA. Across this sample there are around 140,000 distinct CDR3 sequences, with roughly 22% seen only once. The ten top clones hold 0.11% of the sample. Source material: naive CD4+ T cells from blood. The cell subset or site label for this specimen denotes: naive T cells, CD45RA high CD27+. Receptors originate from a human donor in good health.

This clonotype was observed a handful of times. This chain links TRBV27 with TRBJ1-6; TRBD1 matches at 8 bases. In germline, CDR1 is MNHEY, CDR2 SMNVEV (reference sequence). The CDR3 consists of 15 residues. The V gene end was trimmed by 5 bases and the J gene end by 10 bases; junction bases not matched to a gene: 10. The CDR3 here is CASSVIQGARSPLHF. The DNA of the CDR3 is TGTGCCAGCAGTGTAATCCAGGGGGCACGGTCACCCCTCCACTTT.

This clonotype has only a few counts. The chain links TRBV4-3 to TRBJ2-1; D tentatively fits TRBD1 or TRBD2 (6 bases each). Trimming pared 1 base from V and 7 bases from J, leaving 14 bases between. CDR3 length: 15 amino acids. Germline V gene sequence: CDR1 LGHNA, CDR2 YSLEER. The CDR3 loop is CASSQGRGLMNEQFF. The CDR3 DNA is TGCGCCAGCAGCCAAGGGAGGGGGTTAATGAATGAGCAGTTCTTC.

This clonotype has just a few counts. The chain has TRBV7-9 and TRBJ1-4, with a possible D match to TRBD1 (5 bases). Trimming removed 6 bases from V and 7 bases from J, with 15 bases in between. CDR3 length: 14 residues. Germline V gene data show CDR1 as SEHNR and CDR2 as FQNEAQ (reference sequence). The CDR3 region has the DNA TGTGCCAGCAGGGGGGACGGACGAAGTGAAAAACTGTTTTTT. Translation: CASRGDGRSEKLFF.

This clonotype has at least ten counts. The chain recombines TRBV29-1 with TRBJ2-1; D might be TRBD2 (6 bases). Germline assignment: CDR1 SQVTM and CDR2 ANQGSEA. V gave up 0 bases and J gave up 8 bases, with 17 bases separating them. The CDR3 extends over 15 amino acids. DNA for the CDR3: TGCAGCGTTGAAGAGGGGAGGAGGTTCGGGGATGAGCAGTTCTTC. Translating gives CSVEEGRRFGDEQFF.

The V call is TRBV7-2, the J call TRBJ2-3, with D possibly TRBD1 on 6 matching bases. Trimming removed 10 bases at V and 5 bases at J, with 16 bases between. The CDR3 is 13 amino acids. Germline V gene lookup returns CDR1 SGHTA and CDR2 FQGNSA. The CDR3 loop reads CATTGFRLDTQYF. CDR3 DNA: TGTGCCACTACAGGGTTTAGGCTAGATACGCAGTATTTT.

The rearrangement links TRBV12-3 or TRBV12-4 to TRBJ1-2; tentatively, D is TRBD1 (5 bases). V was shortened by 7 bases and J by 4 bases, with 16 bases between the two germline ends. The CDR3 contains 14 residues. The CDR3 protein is CASTGGGNSYGYTF. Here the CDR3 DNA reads TGTGCCAGCACTGGCGGGGGGAACAGCTATGGCTACACCTTC.